This T cell receptor beta chain was identified in a study of T cells in Graves' hyperthyroidism and ophthalmopathy. The CDR3 consists of 14 residues. The trim removed 4 bases at V and 0 bases at J, leaving 2 bases unmatched. Per germline, CDR1 SNHLY and CDR2 FYNNEI. Researchers amplified the TCR beta CDR3 regions from RNA transcripts. First-round RT-PCR targeting the TCR CDR3 was performed with the HTBI primer set. TCRdb passed the multiplex PCR reads through MiXCR, listing each CDR3 protein once. The sample lists 600,000 to 700,000 distinct CDR3 sequences; 45% were seen once. This clonotype showed up many times.

Material for sequencing was peripheral blood or thyroid tissue (not recorded which). V and J are TRBV2 and TRBJ1-1; TRBD1 matches 7 bases. The receptor was derived from an adult man with Graves' disease, either hyperthyroidism or ophthalmopathy (not recorded which). The CDR3 sequence is CASSGGQMNTEAFF. The DNA for the CDR3 is TGTGCCAGCAGTGGGGGACAGATGAACACTGAAGCTTTCTTT.